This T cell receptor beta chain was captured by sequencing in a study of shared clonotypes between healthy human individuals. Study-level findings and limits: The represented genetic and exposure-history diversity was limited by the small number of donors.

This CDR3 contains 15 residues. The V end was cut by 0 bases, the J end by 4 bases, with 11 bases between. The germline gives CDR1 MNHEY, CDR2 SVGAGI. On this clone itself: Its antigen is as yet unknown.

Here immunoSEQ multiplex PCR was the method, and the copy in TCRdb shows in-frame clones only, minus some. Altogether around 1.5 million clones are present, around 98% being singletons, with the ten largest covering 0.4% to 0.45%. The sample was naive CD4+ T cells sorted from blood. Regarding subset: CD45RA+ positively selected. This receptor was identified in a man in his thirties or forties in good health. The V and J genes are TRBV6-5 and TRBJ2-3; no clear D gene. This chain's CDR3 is CASSYSTAQSDTQYF. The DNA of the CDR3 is TGTGCCAGCAGTTACTCAACGGCGCAATCAGATACGCAGTATTTT.